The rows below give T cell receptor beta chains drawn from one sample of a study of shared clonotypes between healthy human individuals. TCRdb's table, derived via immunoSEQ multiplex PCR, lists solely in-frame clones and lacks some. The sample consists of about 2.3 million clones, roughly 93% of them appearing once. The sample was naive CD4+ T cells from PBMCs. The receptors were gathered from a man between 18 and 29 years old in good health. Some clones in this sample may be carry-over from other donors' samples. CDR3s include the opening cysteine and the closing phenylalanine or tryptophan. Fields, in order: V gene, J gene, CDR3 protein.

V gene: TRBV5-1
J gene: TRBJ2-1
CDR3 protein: CASSFLGQGFNEQFF

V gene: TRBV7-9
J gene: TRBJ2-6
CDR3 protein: CASSWAGANVLTF

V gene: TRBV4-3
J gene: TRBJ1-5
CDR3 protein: CASSLSRVGHQPQHF

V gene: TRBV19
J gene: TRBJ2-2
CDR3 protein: CASRGTGDTGELFF

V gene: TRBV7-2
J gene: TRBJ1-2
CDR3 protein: CASSPAWPPGGYGYTF

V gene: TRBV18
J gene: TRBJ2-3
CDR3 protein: CASSPRSRGDAQYF

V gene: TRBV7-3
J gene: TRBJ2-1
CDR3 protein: CASSLMLAAYNEQFF

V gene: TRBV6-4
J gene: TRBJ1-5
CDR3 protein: CATPLGRGNPRDSNQPQHF

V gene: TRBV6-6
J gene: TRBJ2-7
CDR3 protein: CASSYLNLRGAEQYF

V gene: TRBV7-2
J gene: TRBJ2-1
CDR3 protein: CASSMTGARNEQFF

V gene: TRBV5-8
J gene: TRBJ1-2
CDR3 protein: CASSLHRQVYGYTF

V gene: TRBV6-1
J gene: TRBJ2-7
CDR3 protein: CASSEDFVTGDEQYF

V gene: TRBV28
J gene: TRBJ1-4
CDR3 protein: CASSLIATNEKLFF

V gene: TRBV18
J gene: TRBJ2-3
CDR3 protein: CASSFATGDTQYF

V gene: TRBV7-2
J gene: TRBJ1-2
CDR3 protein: CASGGGTSSYYGYTF

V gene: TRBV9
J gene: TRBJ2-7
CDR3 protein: CASSTSGPNYEQYF

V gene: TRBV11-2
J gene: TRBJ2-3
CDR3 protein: CASSPLAGLPDTQYF

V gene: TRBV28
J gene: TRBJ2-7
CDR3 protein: CASSFTGTVTYEQYF

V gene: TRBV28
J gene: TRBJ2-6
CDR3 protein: CASSLPLPAGANVLTF

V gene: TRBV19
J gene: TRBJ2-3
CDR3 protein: CASSSPDTQYF

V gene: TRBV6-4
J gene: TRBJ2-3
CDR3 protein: CASSSGNTDTQYF

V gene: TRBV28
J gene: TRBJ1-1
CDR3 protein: CASSLQGAPNTEAFF

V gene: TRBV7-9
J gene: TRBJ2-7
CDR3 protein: CASSPQAGTVYEQYF

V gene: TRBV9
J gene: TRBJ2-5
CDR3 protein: CASSVRLGTSGSIQETQYF

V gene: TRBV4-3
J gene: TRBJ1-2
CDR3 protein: CASSQEVDVGGYTF

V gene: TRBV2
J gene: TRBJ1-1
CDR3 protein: CASRPEMNTEAFF

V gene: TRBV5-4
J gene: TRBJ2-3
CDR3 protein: CASSLRPSTDTQYF

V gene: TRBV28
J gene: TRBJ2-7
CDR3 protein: CASSLRGYEQYF

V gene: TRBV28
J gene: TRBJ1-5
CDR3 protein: CASIPGGTLYSNQPQHF

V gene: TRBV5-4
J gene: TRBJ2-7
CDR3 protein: CASSFPGQAYEQYF

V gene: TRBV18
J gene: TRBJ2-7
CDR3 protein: CASHGRLSSYEQYF

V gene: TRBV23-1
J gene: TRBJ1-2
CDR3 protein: CASSQSYAVYGYTF

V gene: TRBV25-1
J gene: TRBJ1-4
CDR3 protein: CASSRFSTNEKLFF

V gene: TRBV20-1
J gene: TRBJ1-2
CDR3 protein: CSASGEGGYTF

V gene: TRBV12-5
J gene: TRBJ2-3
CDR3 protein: CASVESFTDTQYF

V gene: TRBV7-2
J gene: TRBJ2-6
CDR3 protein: CASTTRSGANVLTF

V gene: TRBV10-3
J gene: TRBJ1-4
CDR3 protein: CASKPGQGAKLFF

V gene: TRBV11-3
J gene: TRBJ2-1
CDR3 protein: CASSPGLTWDEQFF

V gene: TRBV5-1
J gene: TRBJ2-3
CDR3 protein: CASSTTGGTDTQYF

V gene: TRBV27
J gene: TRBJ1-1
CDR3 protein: CASSLSSGKRDTEAFF

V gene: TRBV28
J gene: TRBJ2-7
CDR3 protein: CASTQPGGAIGSEQYF

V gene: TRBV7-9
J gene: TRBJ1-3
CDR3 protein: CASRQGQDGLSGNTIYF

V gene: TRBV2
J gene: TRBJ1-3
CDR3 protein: CATARGTGNTIYF

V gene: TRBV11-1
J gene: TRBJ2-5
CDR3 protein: CASNDRTQETQYF

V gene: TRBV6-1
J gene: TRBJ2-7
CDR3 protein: CASIQDPSPYEQYF

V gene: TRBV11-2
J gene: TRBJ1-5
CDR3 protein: CASSLDGSNQPQHF

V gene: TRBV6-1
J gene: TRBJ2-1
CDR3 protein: CASSAPDRGQFF

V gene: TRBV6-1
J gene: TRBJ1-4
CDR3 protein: CASLDRTEKLFF

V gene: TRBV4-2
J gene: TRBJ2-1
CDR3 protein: CASSQVKGGSEQFF